This T cell receptor beta chain was obtained from a study of T cell responses to AZD1222 COVID-19 vaccine. Whole-study results and caveats: The study identified only six AZD1222 recipients as seropositive at baseline. Two AZD1222 administrations were followed by greater Spike-specific TCR breadth and depth. The span of vaccine-associated CD4 TCRs extended across spike, with dominance at 160-218 and 743-854.

As for this clone: Its antigen is not identified.

CDR1 is GTSNPN, CDR2 SVGIG, per germline (reference sequence). The V end was cut by 5 bases, the J end by 1 base, with 7 bases between. This CDR3 has 12 residues. Clones were sequenced by immunoSEQ multiplex PCR, and TCRdb holds only the in-frame ones, with some missing. In the table there are 210,000 or so clones, approximately 94% of which are singletons. This specimen consisted of peripheral blood, obtained 28 days after the second dose of the MenACWY control vaccine. This TCR was recovered from an adult who received the MenACWY meningococcal vaccine as a control. The V call is TRBV30, the J call TRBJ2-3, with D unresolved. The CDR3 region is CAWGGGTDTQYF. The CDR3 DNA sequence: TGTGCCTGGGGCGGCGGCACAGATACGCAGTATTTT.